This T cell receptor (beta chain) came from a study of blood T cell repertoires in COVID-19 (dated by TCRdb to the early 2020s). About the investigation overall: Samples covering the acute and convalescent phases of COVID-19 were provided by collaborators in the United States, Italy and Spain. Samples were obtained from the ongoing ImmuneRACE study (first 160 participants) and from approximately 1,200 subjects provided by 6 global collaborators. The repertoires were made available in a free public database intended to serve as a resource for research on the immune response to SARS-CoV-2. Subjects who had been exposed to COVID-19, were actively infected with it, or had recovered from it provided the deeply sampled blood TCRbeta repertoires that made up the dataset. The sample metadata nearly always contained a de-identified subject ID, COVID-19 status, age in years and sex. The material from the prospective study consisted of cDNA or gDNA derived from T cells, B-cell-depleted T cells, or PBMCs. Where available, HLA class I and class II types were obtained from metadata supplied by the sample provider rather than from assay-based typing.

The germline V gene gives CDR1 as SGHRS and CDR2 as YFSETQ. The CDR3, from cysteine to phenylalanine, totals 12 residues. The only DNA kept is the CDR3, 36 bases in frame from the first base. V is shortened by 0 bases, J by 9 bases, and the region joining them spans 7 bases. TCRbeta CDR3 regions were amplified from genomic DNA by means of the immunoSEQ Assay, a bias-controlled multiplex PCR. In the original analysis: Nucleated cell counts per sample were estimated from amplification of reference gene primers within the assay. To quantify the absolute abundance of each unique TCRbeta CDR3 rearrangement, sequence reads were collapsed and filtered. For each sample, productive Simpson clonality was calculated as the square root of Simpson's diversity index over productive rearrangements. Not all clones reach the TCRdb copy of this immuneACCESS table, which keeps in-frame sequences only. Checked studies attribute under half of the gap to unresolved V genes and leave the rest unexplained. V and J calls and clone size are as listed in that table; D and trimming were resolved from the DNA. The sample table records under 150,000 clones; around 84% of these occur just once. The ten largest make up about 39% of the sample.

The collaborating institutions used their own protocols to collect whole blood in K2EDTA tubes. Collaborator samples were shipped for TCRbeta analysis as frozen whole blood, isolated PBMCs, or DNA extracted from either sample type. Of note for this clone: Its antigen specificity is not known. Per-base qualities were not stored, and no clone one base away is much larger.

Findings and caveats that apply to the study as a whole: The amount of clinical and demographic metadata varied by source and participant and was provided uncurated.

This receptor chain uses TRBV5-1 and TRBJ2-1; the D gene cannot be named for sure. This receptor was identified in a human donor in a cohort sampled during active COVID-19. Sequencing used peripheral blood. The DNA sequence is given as TGCGCCAGCAGCTTGGTAGCACCTGAGCAGTTCTTC. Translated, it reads CASSLVAPEQFF.